The 16 T cell receptor beta chains listed next were all sequenced from one sample in a study of vaccination and CD4 T cells after COVID-19. Treatment denoted: approximately 9-day PBMC culture with coronavirus spike peptide pools or control peptides (ViraFEST assay). The antigens these receptors bind are not known. The Oncomine TCR Beta short-read assay was what sequenced the DNA obtained from cultured CD4+ T cells. Each CDR3 protein gets one entry after TCRdb re-called the PCR reads with MiXCR. The sample comprises roughly 7,100 distinct CDR3 sequences, around 65% of which are singletons, and around 28% rests with the top ten. The specimen was CD4+ T cells from blood, cultured in vitro. The receptors stem from a human donor who had recovered from COVID-19.

The gene calls are TRBV20-1 and TRBJ2-3; 8 nucleotides agree with TRBD2. Trimming cost V 3 bases and J 4 bases; bases outside gene matches: 6. Germline V gene lookup returns CDR1 DFQATT and CDR2 SNEGSKA (reference sequence). CDR3 length equals 14 residues. The CDR3 coding sequence is TGCAGTGCTAGCCGGGGGGGCCTGTCAGATACGCAGTATTTT. This gives the protein CSASRGGLSDTQYF.

The rearrangement joins TRBV21-1 to TRBJ2-2; TRBD1 reflects the table's D call only, with no check against the DNA. TRBV21-1 is annotated as a pseudogene. CDR3 length equals 16 residues. CDR3 DNA sequence: TGTGCCAGCAGCACGAGGGACAGGGAGAACACCGGGGAGCTGTTTTTT. It codes for CASSTRDRENTGELFF.

The chain has TRBV2 and TRBJ1-2; maybe TRBD1 (5 bases). The CDR3 runs 14 residues. Germline values: CDR1 SNHLY, CDR2 FYNNEI. Trimming removed 6 bases from V and 6 bases from J, with 17 bases in between. The CDR3 DNA is TGTGCCAGCAGCGACCTAGGGACGGTGGATGGCTACACCTTC. As protein: CASSDLGTVDGYTF.

The chain uses TRBV6-2 or TRBV6-3 and TRBJ2-7, with TRBD1 identical over 8 bases. Trimming took 10 bases from V and 3 from J; bases not matched to a gene: 11. The CDR3 spans 14 residues. Germline CDR1 is MNHEY and CDR2 is SVGEGT. The CDR3 DNA reads TGTGCCACCCGGGCCCGGGACAGGCGCTACGAGCAGTACTTC. It is translated as CATRARDRRYEQYF.

The chain employs TRBV6-5 and TRBJ2-5, with 10 bases that match TRBD2. Germline assignment: CDR1 MNHEY and CDR2 SVGAGI. Losses at the gene ends were 3 bases for V and 4 bases for J; bases not matched to a gene: 2. CDR3 length equals 14 residues. CDR3 DNA: TGTGCCAGCAGTTATCGACTAGCGGGAGAGACCCAGTACTTC. It codes for CASSYRLAGETQYF.

V is TRBV7-8 and J is TRBJ1-6; D unresolved. Germline values: CDR1 SGHVS, CDR2 FQNEAQ. This CDR3 comprises 16 residues. The V and J ends lost 2 bases and 10 bases respectively, with 18 bases between them. The CDR3: CASSLRAELTVSPLHF. The CDR3 DNA sequence: TGTGCCAGCAGCTTAAGGGCTGAGCTGACTGTGTCACCCCTCCACTTT.

V gene TRBV7-6 combines with J gene TRBJ1-3, with 10 bases aligning to TRBD1. Germline CDR1 reads SGHVS; CDR2 reads FNYEAQ. The CDR3 length is 19 residues. Trimming at V came to 4 bases and at J to 0 bases, leaving 12 bases not matched to a gene. As DNA, the CDR3 is TGTGCCAGCAGCTCCTTAAAGGACAGGGGGACCCTCTCTGGAAACACCATATATTTT. Its protein is CASSSLKDRGTLSGNTIYF. Full variable domain (outside the CDR3, taken from reference TRBV7-6 and TRBJ1-3): GAGVSQSPRYKVTKRGQDVALRCDPISGHVSLYWYRQALGQGPEFLTYFNYEAQQDKSGLPNDRFSAERPEGSISTLTIQRTEQRDSAMYRCASSSLKDRGTLSGNTIYFGEGSWLTVV.

This chain uses TRBV4-3 with TRBJ2-6; no definite D call. Trimming removed 4 bases at V and 4 bases at J, with 11 bases between. The CDR3 has 15 amino acids. Germline V gene lookup returns CDR1 LGHNA and CDR2 YSLEER. DNA for the CDR3: TGCGCCAGCAGCCCGGGCCTCGGGGGGGCCAACGTCCTGACTTTC. It translates to CASSPGLGGANVLTF.

This clonotype was observed a handful of times. This sequence joins TRBV2 and TRBJ1-5; 8 nucleotides match TRBD1. The CDR3 covers 13 residues. Trimming took 6 bases from V and 7 from J; bases not matched to a gene: 5. The V gene's germline CDR1 is SNHLY and CDR2 FYNNEI. This chain's CDR3 is CASSSGGAQPQHF. The CDR3 coding sequence is TGTGCCAGCAGCTCAGGGGGCGCGCAGCCCCAGCATTTT.

The V and J genes are TRBV20-1 and TRBJ1-5, with unresolved D. CDR1 and CDR2 from the germline V gene are DFQATT and SNEGSKA (reference sequence). CDR3 length: 14 amino acids. The V and J ends lost 0 bases and 1 base respectively, with 7 bases between them. CDR3 in amino acids: CSARDARSNQPQHF. The CDR3 DNA reads TGCAGTGCTAGAGATGCCCGAAGCAATCAGCCCCAGCATTTT.

The chain recombines TRBV15 with TRBJ2-7, with 8 nucleotides matching TRBD2. The germline CDR1 and CDR2 sequences are LNHNV and YYDKDF (reference sequence). The V and J ends lost 0 bases and 6 bases, in that order; junction bases with no gene match: 10. The CDR3 consists of 16 residues. The CDR3 is CATSRDRGSGIGEQYF. For the CDR3, the DNA is TGTGCCACCAGCAGAGATCGGGGTAGCGGGATCGGCGAGCAGTACTTC. Based on the CDR3 plus reference TRBV15 and TRBJ2-7, the full variable domain is DAMVIQNPRYQVTQFGKPVTLSCSQTLNHNVMYWYQQKSSQAPKLLFHYYDKDFNNEADTPDNFQSRRPNTSFCFLDIRSPGLGDTAMYLCATSRDRGSGIGEQYFGPGTRLTVT.

A note on this clonotype: At one end the junction does not follow the germline gene, possibly because of a read error. The chain uses TRBV6-1 and TRBJ2-7, with 7 bases aligning to TRBD1. Per germline, CDR1 MNHNS and CDR2 SASEGT. This CDR3 has 13 residues. The CDR3 nucleotides read TGCACGACCAGAGGTAGGGGGCTCAACGAGCAGTACTTC. Encoded protein: CTTRGRGLNEQYF.

The CDR3 nucleotides are TGTGCCAGCACCTTGGGACAGCAACCGGCGTGGGAGACCCAGTACTTC. The encoded protein is CASTLGQQPAWETQYF. The V call is TRBV6-1, the J call TRBJ2-5, with 7 bases identical to TRBD1. CDR3 size: 16 residues. The germline V gene has CDR1 MNHNS and CDR2 SASEGT. Losses at the gene ends were 7 bases for V and 5 bases for J; bases not matched to a gene: 16.

CDR3 sequence: CAISPTSGGPNTGELFF. CDR3 sequence (DNA): TGTGCCATCAGTCCGACTAGCGGGGGGCCGAACACCGGGGAGCTGTTTTTT. This sequence joins TRBV10-3 and TRBJ2-2, with 13 bases matching TRBD2. Germline values: CDR1 ENHRY, CDR2 SYGVKD. The CDR3 consists of 17 residues. V shed 5 bases and J 0 bases; nucleotides not matched to a gene: 3.

The genes are TRBV15 and TRBJ2-1; the match to TRBD2 covers 10 bases. Per the germline V gene, CDR1 is LNHNV and CDR2 is YYDKDF (reference sequence). V trimming: 5 bases; J trimming: 5 bases; junction bases outside the gene matches: 6. CDR3 length: 15 amino acids. The CDR3 region is CATSFTSGADNEQFF. DNA of the CDR3: TGTGCCACCAGCTTTACTAGCGGGGCCGACAATGAGCAGTTCTTC.

The chain uses TRBV7-2 and TRBJ1-2; D is unclear. The V and J ends lost 3 bases and 4 bases respectively, with 12 bases between them. The germline V gene has CDR1 SGHTA and CDR2 FQGNSA. This CDR3 comprises 14 residues. CDR3: CASSLWEFTYGYTF. The CDR3 bases are TGTGCCAGCAGCTTGTGGGAGTTCACCTATGGCTACACCTTC.